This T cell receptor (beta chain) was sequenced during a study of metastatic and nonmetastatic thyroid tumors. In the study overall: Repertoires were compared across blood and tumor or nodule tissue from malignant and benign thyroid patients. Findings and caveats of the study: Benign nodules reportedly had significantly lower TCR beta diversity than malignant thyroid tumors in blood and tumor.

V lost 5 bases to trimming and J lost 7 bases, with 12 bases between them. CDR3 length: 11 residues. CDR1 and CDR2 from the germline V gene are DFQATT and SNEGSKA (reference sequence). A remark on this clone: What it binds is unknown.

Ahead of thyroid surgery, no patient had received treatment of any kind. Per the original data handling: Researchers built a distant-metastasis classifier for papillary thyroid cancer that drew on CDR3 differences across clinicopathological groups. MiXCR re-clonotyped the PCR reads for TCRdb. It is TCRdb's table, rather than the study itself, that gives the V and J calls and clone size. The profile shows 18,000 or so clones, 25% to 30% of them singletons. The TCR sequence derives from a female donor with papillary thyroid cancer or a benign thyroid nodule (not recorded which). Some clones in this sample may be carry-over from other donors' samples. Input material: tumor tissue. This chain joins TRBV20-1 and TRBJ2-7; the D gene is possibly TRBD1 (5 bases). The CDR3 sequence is CSADTGNEQYF. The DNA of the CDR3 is TGCAGTGCTGATACAGGAAATGAGCAGTACTTC.